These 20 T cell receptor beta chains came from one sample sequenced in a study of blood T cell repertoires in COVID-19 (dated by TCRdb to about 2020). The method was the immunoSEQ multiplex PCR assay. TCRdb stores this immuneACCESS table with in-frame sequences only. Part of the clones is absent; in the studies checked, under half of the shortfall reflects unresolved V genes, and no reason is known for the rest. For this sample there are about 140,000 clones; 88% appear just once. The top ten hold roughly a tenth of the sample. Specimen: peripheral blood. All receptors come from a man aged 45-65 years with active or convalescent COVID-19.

The DNA of the CDR3 is TGTGCCAGCAGCTCCGAGGCCAAGCGAGGAGATACGCAGTATTTT. Its protein is CASSSEAKRGDTQYF. The chain links TRBV7-9 to TRBJ2-3; D uncertain. The V gene lost 4 bases and the J gene lost 5 bases, with 16 bases spanning the gap. The CDR3 covers 15 residues. Germline V gene data show CDR1 as SEHNR and CDR2 as FQNEAQ (reference sequence).

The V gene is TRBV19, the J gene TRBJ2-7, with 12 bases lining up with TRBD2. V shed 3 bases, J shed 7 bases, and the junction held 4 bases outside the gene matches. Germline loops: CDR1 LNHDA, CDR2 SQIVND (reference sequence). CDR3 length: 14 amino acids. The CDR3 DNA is TGTGCCAGTAGTATTCGGCTAGCGGGAGGGGAGCAGTACTTC. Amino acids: CASSIRLAGGEQYF.

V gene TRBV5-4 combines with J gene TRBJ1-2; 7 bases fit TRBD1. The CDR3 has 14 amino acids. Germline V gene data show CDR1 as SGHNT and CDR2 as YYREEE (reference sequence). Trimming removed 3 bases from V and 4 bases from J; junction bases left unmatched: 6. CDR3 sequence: CASSSKGAGYGYTF. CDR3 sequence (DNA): TGTGCCAGCAGCTCAAAGGGGGCTGGCTATGGCTACACCTTC.

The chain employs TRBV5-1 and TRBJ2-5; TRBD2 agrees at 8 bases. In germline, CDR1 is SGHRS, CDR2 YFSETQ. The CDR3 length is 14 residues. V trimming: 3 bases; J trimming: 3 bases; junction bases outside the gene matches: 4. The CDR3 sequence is CASSSDGREETQYF. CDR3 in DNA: TGCGCCAGCAGCTCCGACGGGAGGGAAGAGACCCAGTACTTC.

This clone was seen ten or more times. For the CDR3, the DNA is TGTGCCAGCCGTTCGGGAGGGAACACAGATACGCAGTATTTT. Translated, it gives CASRSGGNTDTQYF. The chain uses TRBV6-6 and TRBJ2-3, with 8 bases identical to TRBD2. Germline-derived CDR1 and CDR2 are MNHNY and SVGAGI (reference sequence). This CDR3 is 14 amino acids long. Germline trimming cut 8 bases from V and 2 bases from J; bases unmatched to any gene: 6.

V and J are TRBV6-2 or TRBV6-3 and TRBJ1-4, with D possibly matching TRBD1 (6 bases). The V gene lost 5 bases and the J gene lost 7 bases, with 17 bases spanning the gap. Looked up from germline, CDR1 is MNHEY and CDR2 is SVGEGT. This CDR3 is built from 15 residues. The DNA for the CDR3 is TGTGCCAGCAGTAACACCAGGGGTGGAGGTGAAAAACTGTTTTTT. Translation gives CASSNTRGGGEKLFF.

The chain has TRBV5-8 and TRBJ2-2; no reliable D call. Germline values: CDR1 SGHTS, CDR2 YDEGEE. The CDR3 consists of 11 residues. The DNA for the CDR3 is TGTTATCCCCAGGCCGGCGGGGAGCTGTTTTTT. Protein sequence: CYPQAGGELFF.

The CDR3 is CASGITGTSWTDTQYF. CDR3 coding DNA: TGTGCCAGCGGCATAACCGGGACATCTTGGACAGATACGCAGTATTTT. The gene calls are TRBV21-1 and TRBJ2-3; the tabulated D call, TRBD1, remains unverified against the DNA. TRBV21-1 is annotated as a pseudogene. The CDR3 totals 16 residues.

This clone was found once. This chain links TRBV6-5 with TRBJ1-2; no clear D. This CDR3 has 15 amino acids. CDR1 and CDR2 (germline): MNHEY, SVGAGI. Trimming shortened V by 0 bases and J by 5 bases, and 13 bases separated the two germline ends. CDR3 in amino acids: CASSYSPGSLYGYTF. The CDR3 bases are TGTGCCAGCAGTTACTCCCCGGGTAGTCTTTATGGCTACACCTTC.

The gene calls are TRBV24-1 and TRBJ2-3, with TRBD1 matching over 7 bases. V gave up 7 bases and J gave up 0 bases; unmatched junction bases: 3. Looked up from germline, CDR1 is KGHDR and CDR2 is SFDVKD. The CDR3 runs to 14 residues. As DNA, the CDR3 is TGTGCCACCAGGGGGACAGTTAGCACAGATACGCAGTATTTT. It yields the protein CATRGTVSTDTQYF.

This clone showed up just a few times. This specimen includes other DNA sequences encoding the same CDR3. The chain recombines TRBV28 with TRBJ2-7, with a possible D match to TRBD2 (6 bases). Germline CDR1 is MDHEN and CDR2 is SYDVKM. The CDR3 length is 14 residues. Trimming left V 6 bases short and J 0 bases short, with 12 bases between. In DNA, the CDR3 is TGTGCCAGCAGGGGGACCGGGAGCTCCTACGAGCAGTACTTC. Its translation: CASRGTGSSYEQYF.

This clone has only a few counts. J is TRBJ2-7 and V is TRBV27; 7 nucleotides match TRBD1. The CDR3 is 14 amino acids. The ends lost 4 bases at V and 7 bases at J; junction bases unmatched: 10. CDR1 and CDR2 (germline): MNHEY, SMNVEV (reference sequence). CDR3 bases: TGTGCCAGCAGTTCAATCGACAGGGCGTGGGAGCAGTACTTC. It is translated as CASSSIDRAWEQYF.

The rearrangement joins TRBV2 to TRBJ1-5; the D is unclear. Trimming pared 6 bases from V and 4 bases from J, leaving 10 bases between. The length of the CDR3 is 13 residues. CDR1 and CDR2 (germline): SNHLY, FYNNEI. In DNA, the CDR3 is TGTGCCAGCAGGTATAGACTTAATCAGCCCCAGCATTTT. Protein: CASRYRLNQPQHF.

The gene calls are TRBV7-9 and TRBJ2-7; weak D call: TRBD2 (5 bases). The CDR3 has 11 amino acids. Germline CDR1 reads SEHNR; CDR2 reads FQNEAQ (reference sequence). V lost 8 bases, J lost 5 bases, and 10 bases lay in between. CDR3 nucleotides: TGTGCCAGCGGCCCAGCGGACGAGCAGTACTTC. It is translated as CASGPADEQYF.

This CDR3 is CASRGGQGRTGELFF. The CDR3 nucleotides read TGCGCCAGCAGGGGGGGACAGGGACGCACCGGGGAGCTGTTTTTT. This sequence joins TRBV5-1 and TRBJ2-2; 9 positions agree with TRBD1. V shed 5 bases and J 4 bases; nucleotides not matched to a gene: 6. The CDR3 totals 15 residues. CDR1 is SGHRS and CDR2 is YFSETQ in the germline V gene.

For the CDR3, the DNA is TGTGCCAGCAGAGACAGGGCCTGGGCCAACGTCCTGACTTTC. Encoded protein: CASRDRAWANVLTF. The chain couples TRBV28 to TRBJ2-6, with 7 nucleotides matching TRBD1. CDR1 and CDR2 from the germline V gene are MDHEN and SYDVKM. V lost 6 bases and J lost 5; bases outside the gene matches: 4. This CDR3 has 14 residues.

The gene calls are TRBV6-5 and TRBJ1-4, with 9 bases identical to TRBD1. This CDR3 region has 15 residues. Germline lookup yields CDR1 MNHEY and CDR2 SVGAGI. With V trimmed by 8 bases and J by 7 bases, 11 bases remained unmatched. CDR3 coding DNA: TGTGCCAGCGGTCACTCCGGGACAGGGCGTGAAAAACTGTTTTTT. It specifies CASGHSGTGREKLFF.

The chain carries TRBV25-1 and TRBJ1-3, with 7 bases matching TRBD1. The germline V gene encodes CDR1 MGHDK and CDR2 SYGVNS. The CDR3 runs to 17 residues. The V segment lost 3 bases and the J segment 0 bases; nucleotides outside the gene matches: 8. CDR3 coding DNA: TGTGCCAGCAGTGATCATGCGACAGGGCTCTCTGGAAACACCATATATTTT. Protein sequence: CASSDHATGLSGNTIYF.

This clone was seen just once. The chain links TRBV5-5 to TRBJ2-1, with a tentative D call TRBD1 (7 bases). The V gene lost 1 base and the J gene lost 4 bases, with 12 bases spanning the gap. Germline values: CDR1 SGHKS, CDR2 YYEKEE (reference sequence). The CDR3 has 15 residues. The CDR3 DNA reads TGTGCCAGCAGCTTGCGGAGGGGGCCGTACAATGAGCAGTTCTTC. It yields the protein CASSLRRGPYNEQFF.

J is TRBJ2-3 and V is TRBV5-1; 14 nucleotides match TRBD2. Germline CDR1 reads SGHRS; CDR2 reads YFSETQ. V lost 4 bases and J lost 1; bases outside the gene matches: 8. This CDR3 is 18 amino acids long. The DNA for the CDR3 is TGCGCCAGCAGCCAAGGACTAGCGGGAGGAATAGGCACAGATACGCAGTATTTT. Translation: CASSQGLAGGIGTDTQYF.